The rows below give T cell receptor beta chains drawn from one sample of a study of control samples from healthy donors and cancer patients. TCRdb's copy holds only in-frame clones and misses some; the assay was immunoSEQ multiplex PCR. The sample lists 120,000 to 150,000 clones, about 91% occurring once. The sample comprised blood. These receptors came from a man aged 30 to 39 in good health. The CDR3 runs from the conserved cysteine through the conserved F or W. The order of the fields is J gene, D gene, V gene, clone size, CDR3 DNA, CDR3 protein. The D gene is left open where the match is weak. A clone size is listed for some rows: how often the clone was seen (once, few, many), or a class if it is expanded.

J gene: TRBJ2-7
D gene: NA
V gene: TRBV5-1
clone size: once
CDR3 DNA: TGCGCCAGCAGCTTGAACCTCTACGAGCAGTACTTC
CDR3 protein: CASSLNLYEQYF

J gene: TRBJ1-6
D gene: TRBD1
V gene: TRBV28
clone size: NA
CDR3 DNA: TGTGCCAGCAGTTCATTCCTTACAGGGGAAAGGTCACCCCTCCACTTT
CDR3 protein: CASSSFLTGERSPLHF

J gene: TRBJ1-4
D gene: NA
V gene: TRBV9
clone size: NA
CDR3 DNA: TGTGCCAGCAGCGTAGCAAGGGGTGCTGGGGGCGTTCAGGAAAAACTGTTTTTT
CDR3 protein: CASSVARGAGGVQEKLFF

J gene: TRBJ1-1
D gene: NA
V gene: TRBV27
clone size: NA
CDR3 DNA: TGTGCCAGCAGCAGTTTGGGTGCCGGGAACACTGAAGCTTTCTTT
CDR3 protein: CASSSLGAGNTEAFF

J gene: TRBJ2-7
D gene: NA
V gene: TRBV28
clone size: once
CDR3 DNA: TGTGCCAGCAGTTTAATCGGCAGGGGGGCATACGAGCAGTACTTC
CDR3 protein: CASSLIGRGAYEQYF

J gene: TRBJ2-3
D gene: NA
V gene: TRBV7-3
clone size: NA
CDR3 DNA: TGTGCCAGCAGCTTATCCAGTGGGGGGGATACGCAGTATTTT
CDR3 protein: CASSLSSGGDTQYF

J gene: TRBJ1-1
D gene: NA
V gene: TRBV27
clone size: once
CDR3 DNA: TGTGCCAGCAGTTTGGGGGGATCGGTGAACACTGAAGCTTTCTTT
CDR3 protein: CASSLGGSVNTEAFF

J gene: TRBJ2-7
D gene: TRBD2
V gene: TRBV5-1
clone size: NA
CDR3 DNA: TGCGCCAGCAGCTTTGCGGGGGGGGCGTACGAGCAGTACTTC
CDR3 protein: CASSFAGGAYEQYF

J gene: TRBJ2-5
D gene: NA
V gene: TRBV11-1
clone size: NA
CDR3 DNA: TGTGCCAGCAGCCCCCCAGCCGCCAGGGGCAGGGAGACCCAGTACTTC
CDR3 protein: CASSPPAARGRETQYF

J gene: TRBJ1-5
D gene: NA
V gene: TRBV19
clone size: NA
CDR3 DNA: TGTGCCAGTAGTTTCCGATCTTTAAGCAGGGCTCGAAATCAGCCCCAGCATTTT
CDR3 protein: CASSFRSLSRARNQPQHF

J gene: TRBJ1-2
D gene: TRBD1
V gene: TRBV6-1
clone size: once
CDR3 DNA: TGTGCCAGCAGTGAGGACAGGGACTATGGCTACACCTTC
CDR3 protein: CASSEDRDYGYTF

J gene: TRBJ1-5
D gene: TRBD1
V gene: TRBV28
clone size: NA
CDR3 DNA: TGTGCCAGCAGTTTCTCGGACAGGAGCAATCAGCCCCAGCATTTT
CDR3 protein: CASSFSDRSNQPQHF

J gene: TRBJ1-1
D gene: NA
V gene: TRBV11-2
clone size: NA
CDR3 DNA: TGTGCCAGCAGCCAAAACGCGGGGAACACTGAAGCTTTCTTT
CDR3 protein: CASSQNAGNTEAFF

J gene: TRBJ2-3
D gene: TRBD2
V gene: TRBV6-1
clone size: NA
CDR3 DNA: TGTGCCAGCAGTGTAGCGGGGGGTCGGGATACGCAGTATTTT
CDR3 protein: CASSVAGGRDTQYF

J gene: TRBJ1-3
D gene: TRBD1
V gene: TRBV7-9
clone size: NA
CDR3 DNA: TGTGCCAGCAGCCACCCGAGGACAGGTCTCTCTGGAAACACCATATATTTT
CDR3 protein: CASSHPRTGLSGNTIYF

J gene: TRBJ1-2
D gene: NA
V gene: TRBV19
clone size: NA
CDR3 DNA: TGTGCCAGTAGCCCCTTGGGGGGCTGGTATAACTATGGCTACACCTTC
CDR3 protein: CASSPLGGWYNYGYTF

J gene: TRBJ1-2
D gene: NA
V gene: TRBV5-4
clone size: few
CDR3 DNA: TGTGCCAGCAGCTTTGGACAGAACTATGGCTACACCTTC
CDR3 protein: CASSFGQNYGYTF

J gene: TRBJ1-2
D gene: NA
V gene: TRBV19
clone size: NA
CDR3 DNA: TGTGCCAGTACGATGACGGATGCGGGATCGACTGGCTACACCTTC
CDR3 protein: CASTMTDAGSTGYTF

J gene: TRBJ1-6
D gene: TRBD1
V gene: TRBV28
clone size: NA
CDR3 DNA: TGTGCCACTCAAACCTCGGGACAGGGGGCTCATTCACCCCTCCACTTT
CDR3 protein: CATQTSGQGAHSPLHF

J gene: TRBJ2-1
D gene: TRBD2
V gene: TRBV10-1
clone size: NA
CDR3 DNA: TGCGCCAGCAGTGATGGGGGGGTGCTGGATGAGCAGTTCTTC
CDR3 protein: CASSDGGVLDEQFF

J gene: TRBJ2-1
D gene: NA
V gene: TRBV7-9
clone size: NA
CDR3 DNA: TGTGCCAGCAGCTTTGGCGATTCCAATGAGCAGTTCTTC
CDR3 protein: CASSFGDSNEQFF

J gene: TRBJ2-2
D gene: NA
V gene: TRBV5-1
clone size: NA
CDR3 DNA: TGCGCCAGCAGCTTGGGGGCGACAACGAACACCGGGGAGCTGTTTTTT
CDR3 protein: CASSLGATTNTGELFF

J gene: TRBJ1-2
D gene: NA
V gene: TRBV29-1
clone size: NA
CDR3 DNA: TGCAGCGCCTCAGAGCCACCCAACTATGGCTACACCTTC
CDR3 protein: CSASEPPNYGYTF

J gene: TRBJ1-1
D gene: TRBD1
V gene: TRBV25-1
clone size: NA
CDR3 DNA: TGTGCCAGCAGTTGGACAGGGGTCGAAGCTTTCTTT
CDR3 protein: CASSWTGVEAFF